A selection of T cell receptor beta chains follows, all from one sample in a study of CD8+ T cells in alopecia areata. TCRdb keeps only in-frame clones here, not all; method: immunoSEQ multiplex PCR. The sample has 180,000 or so clones; 58% are singletons. Material: CD4+ T cells sorted from blood, obtained at approximately week 56, from a patient treated with tofacitinib. The receptor source for this set is a human donor with alopecia areata. CDR3s include the opening cysteine and the closing phenylalanine or tryptophan. Fields, in order: CDR3 DNA, CDR3 protein, clone size, V gene, J gene, D gene. The D gene is left open where the match is weak. The listing skips clone size in some rows; elsewhere it reads once, few, many or a size class.

DNA: TGTGCCAGCAGCGAACGGACAGGGGTATACGAGCAGTACTTC; CDR3: CASSERTGVYEQYF; size: NA; V: TRBV7-2; J: TRBJ2-7; D: TRBD1
DNA: TGTGCCAGTAGTATCGGACAAAGAACCTACGAGCAGTACTTC; CDR3: CASSIGQRTYEQYF; size: NA; V: TRBV19; J: TRBJ2-7; D: NA
DNA: TGTGCCAGCAGCTTTTCCCAGCGGCTAAACATTCAGTACTTC; CDR3: CASSFSQRLNIQYF; size: few; V: TRBV11-2; J: TRBJ2-4; D: NA
DNA: TGCGCCAGCAGCCAACCCGGGACAGGGGCCTTGCATTTT; CDR3: CASSQPGTGALHF; size: NA; V: TRBV4-1; J: TRBJ1-5; D: TRBD1
DNA: TGTGCCAGCAGCGCATTGGGCACAGATACGCAGTATTTT; CDR3: CASSALGTDTQYF; size: NA; V: TRBV2; J: TRBJ2-3; D: NA
DNA: TGTGCCACCAGCAGAGAGCAGGGCTATGGCTACACCTTC; CDR3: CATSREQGYGYTF; size: NA; V: TRBV15; J: TRBJ1-2; D: NA
DNA: TGTGCCAGCAGTCCCACAGCGTTCGCGAACACCGGGGAGCTGTTTTTT; CDR3: CASSPTAFANTGELFF; size: NA; V: TRBV27; J: TRBJ2-2; D: NA
DNA: TGTGCCAGCAGCGTAACGGACAGAGCACCCTATGGCTACACCTTC; CDR3: CASSVTDRAPYGYTF; size: few; V: TRBV9; J: TRBJ1-2; D: NA
DNA: TGTGCCAGCAGTGTCGGCCCTTCCCCTTTATATGGCTACACCTTC; CDR3: CASSVGPSPLYGYTF; size: NA; V: TRBV25-1; J: TRBJ1-2; D: NA
DNA: TGCAGCGTTTCTGTACAGGGATTAGGGTATGGCTACACCTTC; CDR3: CSVSVQGLGYGYTF; size: NA; V: TRBV29-1; J: TRBJ1-2; D: NA
DNA: TGTGCCAGCAGAACTAGCGGGGGGGCTATCGATGAGCAGTTCTTC; CDR3: CASRTSGGAIDEQFF; size: NA; V: TRBV6-1; J: TRBJ2-1; D: TRBD2
DNA: TGTGCCACCACAGGGAAGGACTACGAGCAGTACTTC; CDR3: CATTGKDYEQYF; size: NA; V: TRBV10-3; J: TRBJ2-7; D: NA
DNA: TGCGCCAGCAGCCAAGAAGGTAGGAGGGACCTAGGTTCCTACGAGCAGTACTTC; CDR3: CASSQEGRRDLGSYEQYF; size: NA; V: TRBV4-1; J: TRBJ2-7; D: NA
DNA: TGTGCCAGCAGCTTACTCGCAGGACTCACTACGGGGGAGCAGTACTTC; CDR3: CASSLLAGLTTGEQYF; size: few; V: TRBV7-9; J: TRBJ2-7; D: NA
DNA: TGTGCCAGCAGCTTAGAGGGGTCTGGCTACACCTTC; CDR3: CASSLEGSGYTF; size: NA; V: TRBV11-1; J: TRBJ1-2; D: NA
DNA: TGTGCCAGCAGCCTCCTACAGGGCGGGACTAATGAAAAACTGTTTTTT; CDR3: CASSLLQGGTNEKLFF; size: NA; V: TRBV7-2; J: TRBJ1-4; D: NA
DNA: TGTGCCAGCAGCCCCGACCGTTCTAACTATGGCTACACCTTC; CDR3: CASSPDRSNYGYTF; size: NA; V: TRBV7-9; J: TRBJ1-2; D: NA
DNA: TGTGCCAGCAGTGAACTCTATGGGGGAGGTGGCTACACCTTC; CDR3: CASSELYGGGGYTF; size: NA; V: TRBV2; J: TRBJ1-2; D: NA
DNA: TGTGCTAGTGGTTTGGTACTTTCACAGGGGTTTATCCAGGGCCGGTTCTTC; CDR3: CASGLVLSQGFIQGRFF; size: few; V: TRBV12-5; J: TRBJ2-1; D: TRBD1
DNA: TGTGCCTGGAGTGTACGAGGTGGAACCGGGGAGCTGTTTTTT; CDR3: CAWSVRGGTGELFF; size: NA; V: TRBV30; J: TRBJ2-2; D: NA
DNA: TGTGCCACCAAGCGGAGTGGCAATTCACCCCTCCACTTT; CDR3: CATKRSGNSPLHF; size: NA; V: TRBV15; J: TRBJ1-6; D: NA
DNA: TGTGCCAGCTCACCGGGACCGGGACAGTTCGTCGCTGGCTACACCTTC; CDR3: CASSPGPGQFVAGYTF; size: few; V: TRBV18; J: TRBJ1-2; D: TRBD1
DNA: TGCGCCAGCAGCTTGTGGACAGGCAACTACGAGCAGTACTTC; CDR3: CASSLWTGNYEQYF; size: few; V: TRBV5-1; J: TRBJ2-7; D: TRBD1
DNA: TGCGCCAGCAGCCCCGCCGCCGGGGGAAGAACCTACAATGAGCAGTTCTTC; CDR3: CASSPAAGGRTYNEQFF; size: NA; V: TRBV4-1; J: TRBJ2-1; D: NA
DNA: TGCGCCAGCAGCCAAGATTCGTCATCAGGGTTCACCGGGGAGCTGTTTTTT; CDR3: CASSQDSSSGFTGELFF; size: NA; V: TRBV4-1; J: TRBJ2-2; D: NA
DNA: TGTGCCAGCAGCCCAGGGGGCCGAGACGAGCAGTACTTC; CDR3: CASSPGGRDEQYF; size: NA; V: TRBV2; J: TRBJ2-7; D: TRBD1
DNA: TGTGCCTGGAGCGTCGGGACAGGGGTTCAAGAGACCCAGTACTTC; CDR3: CAWSVGTGVQETQYF; size: NA; V: TRBV30; J: TRBJ2-5; D: TRBD1
DNA: TGTGCCAGCAGCACCTGGGCAGGGTGGACCGGGGAGCTGTTTTTT; CDR3: CASSTWAGWTGELFF; size: NA; V: TRBV5-6; J: TRBJ2-2; D: NA
DNA: TGCGCCAGCAGCTTGATTGGGGACAGCACCTACGAGCAGTACTTC; CDR3: CASSLIGDSTYEQYF; size: few; V: TRBV5-1; J: TRBJ2-7; D: TRBD1
DNA: TGTGCCTGGAGCGGGACGGCTTCACCCCTCCACTTT; CDR3: CAWSGTASPLHF; size: many; V: TRBV30; J: TRBJ1-6; D: NA